The clone carrying this T cell receptor (beta chain) was seen a few times. Its antigen is unknown. These data come from a study of response to subunit inactivated influenza vaccine. Each CDR3 protein gets one entry after TCRdb re-called the RT-PCR reads with MiXCR. The sample includes about 580,000 distinct CDR3 sequences, 14% of them seen just once. Germline V lookup: CDR1 MNHEY, CDR2 SVGEGT. V gave up 7 bases and J gave up 6 bases; unmatched junction bases: 8. CDR3 length: 14 residues. Study results and limitations: The authors suggested that every seasonal influenza vaccination recruits few new T cells.

The material sequenced was PBMCs from blood, taken 11 to 12 days after vaccination. The clonotype was recovered from a man between 50 and 59 years old who received an inactivated influenza vaccine. The chain has TRBV6-2 or TRBV6-3 and TRBJ2-1; 8 bases match TRBD1. The chain's CDR3 is CASTEGQAPNEQFF. CDR3 bases: TGTGCCAGCACCGAGGGACAGGCGCCCAATGAGCAGTTCTTC.